This record looks at one T cell receptor beta chain sequence and its context. This entry is derived from a study of blood T cell repertoires in COVID-19. Germline-derived CDR1 and CDR2 are MDHEN and SYDVKM. The germline V and J ends were trimmed by 5 bases and 5 bases, with 16 bases remaining between them. The CDR3 length is 15 residues. Produced via immunoSEQ multiplex PCR; TCRdb's table is partial and in-frame only. The sample gives roughly 260,000 clones, 82% of which show up once; about 3.4% is in the top ten. Material for sequencing was peripheral blood. The source of this sequence is a woman between 18 and 29 years old with acute or convalescent COVID-19. The chain joins TRBV28 to TRBJ1-3, with a weak D call TRBD1 (6 bases). The CDR3 here is CASSPPGGGRNTIYF. CDR3 DNA sequence: TGTGCCAGCAGTCCCCCCGGGGGGGGCCGAAACACCATATATTTT.